These 27 T cell receptor beta chains were sequenced from one sample in a study of regulatory T cells in long-lasting Graves disease. Arm-PCR of CDR3 regions and iRepertoire HTBI primers were used to build TCR beta libraries. MiXCR, run by TCRdb on the multiplex PCR reads, gives a single entry per CDR3 protein. The data hold more than 300,000 distinct CDR3 sequences, with about an eighth observed a single time. Time point described: newly diagnosed GD, antithyroid drugs for less than 3 months. From PBMCs, RNA was extracted and then used to make the TCR library. This same sample was also part of a study on T cells in Graves' hyperthyroidism and ophthalmopathy.

This sample comprised peripheral blood mononuclear cells (PBMCs), obtained at new diagnosis, from a patient treated with antithyroid drugs. These receptors were collected from a woman younger than 35 with Graves disease.

This clonotype appeared many times. The chain uses TRBV6-2 or TRBV6-3 and TRBJ2-2; no firm D call. This CDR3 contains 13 residues. With 7 bases removed from V and 6 bases from J, the gap between germline ends came to 12 bases. Germline-derived CDR1 and CDR2 are MNHEY and SVGEGT. The CDR3 nucleotides are TGTGCCAGCACCCGGCAGGCACCCGGGGAGCTGTTTTTT. This encodes CASTRQAPGELFF.

This clonotype was observed many times. The CDR3 protein is CASSRAGVLAFF. The CDR3 region has the DNA TGTGCCAGCAGTCGAGCAGGGGTTCTGGCTTTCTTT. This chain uses TRBV12-3 or TRBV12-4 with TRBJ1-1; a possible D gene is TRBD1 (6 bases). The CDR3 totals 12 residues. The V gene lost 5 bases and the J gene lost 11 bases, with 15 bases spanning the gap.

V usage is TRBV7-9 and J usage is TRBJ2-5; the match to TRBD2 covers 11 bases. After removal of 5 bases from V and 5 bases from J, the junction contained 16 bases not matched to a gene. This CDR3 is built from 18 residues. The germline gives CDR1 SEHNR, CDR2 FQNEAQ (reference sequence). CDR3 in DNA: TGTGCCAGCAGCCCGTACTCCTATAGCGGGGGGGCCCGGGAGACCCAGTACTTC. This gives the protein CASSPYSYSGGARETQYF.

On this clonotype itself: A much larger clone differs from this one at a single base, so this may be a read error. V and J are TRBV2 and TRBJ1-2, with a weak D call TRBD1 (5 bases). Trimming stripped 4 bases from V and 4 bases from J, with 16 bases between. CDR3 size: 15 residues. Germline CDR1 is SNHLY and CDR2 is FYNNEI. CDR3 DNA sequence: TGTGCCAGCAGTGCAACGGTGGGACTGCGCTATGGCTACACCTTC. This codes for CASSATVGLRYGYTF.

In the case of this clonotype: Germline is not matched at one junction end, which may reflect a read error. CDR3 nucleotides: TGTGCCAGCAGCGCCGTTCCCGCGGGAGGATTTACCTACAAGCAGTACTTC. Encoded protein: CASSAVPAGGFTYKQYF. The rearrangement links TRBV9 to TRBJ2-7; 8 nucleotides align to TRBD2. From germline, CDR1 is SGDLS and CDR2 YYNGEE. CDR3 size: 17 residues.

As concerns this clonotype: A much larger clone lies a single base off, so this may be a read error. The chain employs TRBV11-2 and TRBJ2-1; D possibly corresponds to TRBD2 (6 bases). This CDR3 contains 13 residues. V shed 7 bases and J shed 10 bases, with 17 bases lying between them. Germline V CDR1 and CDR2: SGHAT, FQNNGV. Here the CDR3 DNA reads TGTGCCAGCAACCGGGACTCTACCTACGAGCAGTTCTTC. Protein sequence: CASNRDSTYEQFF.

This clonotype has ten or more counts. CDR3 bases: TGTGCCAGCAGTTTAGGTTACAGTCACCCAAATGAGCAGTTCTTC. Translated: CASSLGYSHPNEQFF. V is TRBV12-3 or TRBV12-4 and J is TRBJ2-1; D is ambiguous. The CDR3 consists of 15 residues. Trimming pared 1 base from V and 7 bases from J, leaving 14 bases between.

The sample holds a few counts of this clonotype. The rearrangement joins TRBV6-1 to TRBJ2-1; 12 bases line up with TRBD2. V lost 6 bases and J lost 8; bases outside the gene matches: 14. CDR1 MNHNS and CDR2 SASEGT come from the germline V gene. The CDR3 sequence is 17 residues long. For the CDR3, the DNA is TGTGCCAGCAGCTTACGGGCCACACTAGCGGGGGGACATGAGCAGTTCTTC. Translated, it gives CASSLRATLAGGHEQFF.

The DNA for the CDR3 is TGCAGTGCTAGGATAAGCGGGACAGGGATGAACACTGAAGCTTTCTTT. The encoded protein is CSARISGTGMNTEAFF. The chain carries TRBV20-1 and TRBJ1-1, with 9 nucleotides matching TRBD1. The J segment lost 0 bases and the V segment lost 3 bases, leaving 8 bases of the junction unmatched. The V gene's germline CDR1 is DFQATT and CDR2 SNEGSKA (reference sequence). This CDR3 spans 16 amino acids.

This clonotype was seen repeatedly, ten times or more. The chain combines TRBV20-1 with TRBJ2-1; 13 nucleotides agree with TRBD2. The CDR3 length is 15 residues. Germline trimming cut 3 bases from V and 5 bases from J; bases unmatched to any gene: 4. Germline V gives CDR1 DFQATT, CDR2 SNEGSKA (reference sequence). The CDR3 region is CSARGLAGRNNEQFF. CDR3 DNA sequence: TGCAGTGCTAGGGGACTAGCGGGAAGAAACAATGAGCAGTTCTTC.

This clonotype showed up many times. V gene TRBV7-2 combines with J gene TRBJ2-3, with 7 positions matching TRBD2. Germline assignment: CDR1 SGHTA and CDR2 FQGNSA. The CDR3 has 14 amino acids. The V gene end was trimmed by 4 bases and the J gene end by 3 bases; junction bases not matched to a gene: 4. The CDR3 reads CASSSLAVTDTQYF. CDR3 nucleotides: TGTGCCAGCAGCTCCCTAGCGGTAACAGATACGCAGTATTTT.

This clonotype was observed at least ten times. The chain employs TRBV11-2 and TRBJ2-1; 7 nucleotides match TRBD2. CDR3 length: 14 amino acids. J was trimmed by 8 bases and V by 7 bases; bases with no gene match: 11. Germline CDR1 SGHAT, CDR2 FQNNGV. This chain's CDR3 is CASTLLGGPHEQFF. The CDR3 DNA reads TGTGCCAGCACCCTACTGGGAGGGCCCCATGAGCAGTTCTTC.

This clonotype was recorded at least ten times. The genes are TRBV7-2 and TRBJ2-1, with D unclear. The J call may be wrong; the DNA end is better matched by TRBJ2-5. CDR3 size: 13 residues. Germline CDR1 SGHTA, CDR2 FQGNSA. DNA of the CDR3: TGTGCCAGCAGCTCCGGACGGGAAGAGACCCAGTACTTC. Residues: CASSSGREETQYF.

The chain joins TRBV20-1 to TRBJ2-5, with a possible D match to TRBD2 (6 bases). CDR3 length: 13 amino acids. V was cut by 4 bases and J by 9 bases, with 18 bases left in between. Germline V gives CDR1 DFQATT, CDR2 SNEGSKA (reference sequence). This CDR3 is CSAKSWRDGAQYF. The DNA for the CDR3 is TGCAGTGCTAAAAGCTGGAGGGATGGGGCCCAGTACTTC.

This clonotype appeared a few times. The V call is TRBV13, the J call TRBJ2-1; tentatively, D is TRBD2 (6 bases). V was clipped by 5 bases and J by 15 bases, with 17 bases between them. CDR3 length equals 12 residues. Germline lookup yields CDR1 PRHDT and CDR2 FYEKMQ (reference sequence). CDR3 in amino acids: CASSPSSVSRFF. CDR3 in DNA: TGTGCCAGCAGCCCCTCTAGCGTGTCCCGGTTCTTC. Together with reference TRBV13 and TRBJ2-1, the CDR3 gives the full variable domain: AAGVIQSPRHLIKEKRETATLKCYPIPRHDTVYWYQQGPGQDPQFLISFYEKMQSDKGSIPDRFSAQQFSDYHSELNMSSLELGDSALYFCASSPSSVSRFFGPGTRLTVL.

The table lists this clonotype with many counts. The chain couples TRBV15 to TRBJ2-7, with D unclear. The CDR3 consists of 14 residues. V shed 0 bases and J shed 2 bases, with 8 bases lying between them. Per the germline V gene, CDR1 is LNHNV and CDR2 is YYDKDF (reference sequence). The CDR3 DNA reads TGTGCCACCAGCAGAGATCTGGTAGCCTACGAGCAGTACGTC. It translates to CATSRDLVAYEQYV.

On this clonotype itself: This clone may be a read error of a much larger clone one base away. The chain links TRBV12-3 or TRBV12-4 to TRBJ2-2, with 9 bases lining up with TRBD1. This CDR3 is built from 15 residues. Here the CDR3 reads CASSFWTGVTEELFF. CDR3 bases: TGTGCCAGCAGTTTCTGGACAGGGGTAACCGAGGAGCTGTTTTTT.

A word on this clonotype: It is likely a read error: a sequence one base away is far more abundant. The genes are TRBV27 and TRBJ2-3; the D is unclear. V dropped 3 bases and J dropped 8 bases, with 15 bases sitting between them. The CDR3 runs to 14 residues. CDR1 is MNHEY and CDR2 is SMNVEV in the germline V gene (reference sequence). DNA for the CDR3: TGTGCCAGCAGTTTCGGCCTTAAACGAGGTACGCAGTATTTT. Protein: CASSFGLKRGTQYF.

This clonotype was seen many times. The chain employs TRBV10-1 and TRBJ2-1; 8 bases align to TRBD2. V dropped 5 bases and J dropped 6; count of bases not matched to a gene: 6. The germline gives CDR1 WNHNN, CDR2 SYGVQD (reference sequence). CDR3 size: 14 residues. CDR3 sequence (DNA): TGCGCCAGCAGTTTGACTAGCGTCGGCAATGAGCAGTTCTTC. It specifies CASSLTSVGNEQFF.

The rearrangement links TRBV6-1 to TRBJ2-1; D is perhaps TRBD2 (6 bases). The CDR3 is 15 residues long. CDR1 is MNHNS, CDR2 SASEGT, per germline. The V end lost 6 bases, the J end lost 4 bases, and 16 bases lay between the germline ends. The CDR3 protein is CASRDWGESYNEQFF. For the CDR3, the DNA is TGTGCCAGCAGGGATTGGGGGGAGTCATACAATGAGCAGTTCTTC.

This clonotype was found a few times. The chain is built from TRBV25-1 and TRBJ2-1; 7 nucleotides align to TRBD2. Germline V gene sequence: CDR1 MGHDK, CDR2 SYGVNS. V shed 3 bases and J 0 bases; nucleotides not matched to a gene: 8. The CDR3 spans 17 residues. DNA of the CDR3: TGTGCCAGCAGTGACTCAGCGGGGTGGAGCTCCTACAATGAGCAGTTCTTC. It is translated as CASSDSAGWSSYNEQFF.

This clonotype was observed at least ten times. This sequence joins TRBV20-1 and TRBJ2-3; 7 positions agree with TRBD2. The J segment lost 2 bases and the V segment lost 6 bases, leaving 11 bases of the junction unmatched. In germline, CDR1 is DFQATT, CDR2 SNEGSKA (reference sequence). CDR3 size: 15 residues. The CDR3 spells CSAHPPAGDTDTQYF. CDR3 sequence (DNA): TGCAGTGCACACCCCCCGGCGGGAGACACAGATACGCAGTATTTT.

At least ten counts were recorded for this clonotype. This sequence joins TRBV5-6 and TRBJ2-5; D is undetermined. There are 18 residues in the CDR3. The germline V and J ends were trimmed by 0 bases and 5 bases, with 23 bases remaining between them. Germline V CDR1 and CDR2: SGHDT, YYEEEE. In DNA form, the CDR3 reads TGTGCCAGCAGCTTGGGTCCCCGTTATATCATGGTGGGGGAGACCCAGTACTTC. It codes for CASSLGPRYIMVGETQYF.

This clonotype appeared many times. The CDR3 DNA sequence: TGTGTCAGTACGGGACTAGCGGGAGCCAAGCGCGGGAATGAGCAGTTCTTC. Its protein product is CVSTGLAGAKRGNEQFF. The V call is TRBV28, the J call TRBJ2-1, with 14 bases that match TRBD2. Per the germline V gene, CDR1 is MDHEN and CDR2 is SYDVKM. The CDR3 sequence is 17 residues long.

This clonotype showed up many times. The CDR3 DNA sequence: TGCGCCAGCAGCCAAGAAGGACTGCTGAACACTGAAGCTTTCTTT. Translating it yields CASSQEGLLNTEAFF. The chain carries TRBV4-1 and TRBJ1-1; D gene ambiguous. In germline, CDR1 is MGHRA, CDR2 YSYEKL. CDR3 length: 15 amino acids. Between the trimmed V and J ends, which lost 0 bases and 0 bases, there was a span of 8 bases.

V usage is TRBV7-9 and J usage is TRBJ1-2; D is possibly TRBD1 (5 bases). This CDR3 has 14 residues. V lost 7 bases to trimming and J lost 4 bases, with 16 bases between them. In germline, CDR1 is SEHNR, CDR2 FQNEAQ (reference sequence). CDR3 nucleotide sequence: TGTGCCAGCACCCCCCCGGGACGGGGCTATGGCTACACCTTC. Encoded protein: CASTPPGRGYGYTF. Combining the CDR3 with reference TRBV7-9 and TRBJ1-2 gives the whole variable domain DTGVSQNPRHKITKRGQNVTFRCDPISEHNRLYWYRQTLGQGPEFLTYFQNEAQLEKSRLLSDRFSAERPKGSFSTLEIQRTEQGDSAMYLCASTPPGRGYGYTFGSGTRLTVV.

The gene calls are TRBV7-3 and TRBJ1-2, with 12 positions matching TRBD1. J gave up 8 bases and V 0 bases, and 1 base lay outside the gene matches. Germline V lookup: CDR1 SGHTA, CDR2 FQGTGA. This CDR3 contains 14 residues. The CDR3 sequence: CASSLTGTGGGYTF. The CDR3 DNA reads as TGTGCCAGCAGCTTAACAGGGACAGGGGGCGGCTACACCTTC.